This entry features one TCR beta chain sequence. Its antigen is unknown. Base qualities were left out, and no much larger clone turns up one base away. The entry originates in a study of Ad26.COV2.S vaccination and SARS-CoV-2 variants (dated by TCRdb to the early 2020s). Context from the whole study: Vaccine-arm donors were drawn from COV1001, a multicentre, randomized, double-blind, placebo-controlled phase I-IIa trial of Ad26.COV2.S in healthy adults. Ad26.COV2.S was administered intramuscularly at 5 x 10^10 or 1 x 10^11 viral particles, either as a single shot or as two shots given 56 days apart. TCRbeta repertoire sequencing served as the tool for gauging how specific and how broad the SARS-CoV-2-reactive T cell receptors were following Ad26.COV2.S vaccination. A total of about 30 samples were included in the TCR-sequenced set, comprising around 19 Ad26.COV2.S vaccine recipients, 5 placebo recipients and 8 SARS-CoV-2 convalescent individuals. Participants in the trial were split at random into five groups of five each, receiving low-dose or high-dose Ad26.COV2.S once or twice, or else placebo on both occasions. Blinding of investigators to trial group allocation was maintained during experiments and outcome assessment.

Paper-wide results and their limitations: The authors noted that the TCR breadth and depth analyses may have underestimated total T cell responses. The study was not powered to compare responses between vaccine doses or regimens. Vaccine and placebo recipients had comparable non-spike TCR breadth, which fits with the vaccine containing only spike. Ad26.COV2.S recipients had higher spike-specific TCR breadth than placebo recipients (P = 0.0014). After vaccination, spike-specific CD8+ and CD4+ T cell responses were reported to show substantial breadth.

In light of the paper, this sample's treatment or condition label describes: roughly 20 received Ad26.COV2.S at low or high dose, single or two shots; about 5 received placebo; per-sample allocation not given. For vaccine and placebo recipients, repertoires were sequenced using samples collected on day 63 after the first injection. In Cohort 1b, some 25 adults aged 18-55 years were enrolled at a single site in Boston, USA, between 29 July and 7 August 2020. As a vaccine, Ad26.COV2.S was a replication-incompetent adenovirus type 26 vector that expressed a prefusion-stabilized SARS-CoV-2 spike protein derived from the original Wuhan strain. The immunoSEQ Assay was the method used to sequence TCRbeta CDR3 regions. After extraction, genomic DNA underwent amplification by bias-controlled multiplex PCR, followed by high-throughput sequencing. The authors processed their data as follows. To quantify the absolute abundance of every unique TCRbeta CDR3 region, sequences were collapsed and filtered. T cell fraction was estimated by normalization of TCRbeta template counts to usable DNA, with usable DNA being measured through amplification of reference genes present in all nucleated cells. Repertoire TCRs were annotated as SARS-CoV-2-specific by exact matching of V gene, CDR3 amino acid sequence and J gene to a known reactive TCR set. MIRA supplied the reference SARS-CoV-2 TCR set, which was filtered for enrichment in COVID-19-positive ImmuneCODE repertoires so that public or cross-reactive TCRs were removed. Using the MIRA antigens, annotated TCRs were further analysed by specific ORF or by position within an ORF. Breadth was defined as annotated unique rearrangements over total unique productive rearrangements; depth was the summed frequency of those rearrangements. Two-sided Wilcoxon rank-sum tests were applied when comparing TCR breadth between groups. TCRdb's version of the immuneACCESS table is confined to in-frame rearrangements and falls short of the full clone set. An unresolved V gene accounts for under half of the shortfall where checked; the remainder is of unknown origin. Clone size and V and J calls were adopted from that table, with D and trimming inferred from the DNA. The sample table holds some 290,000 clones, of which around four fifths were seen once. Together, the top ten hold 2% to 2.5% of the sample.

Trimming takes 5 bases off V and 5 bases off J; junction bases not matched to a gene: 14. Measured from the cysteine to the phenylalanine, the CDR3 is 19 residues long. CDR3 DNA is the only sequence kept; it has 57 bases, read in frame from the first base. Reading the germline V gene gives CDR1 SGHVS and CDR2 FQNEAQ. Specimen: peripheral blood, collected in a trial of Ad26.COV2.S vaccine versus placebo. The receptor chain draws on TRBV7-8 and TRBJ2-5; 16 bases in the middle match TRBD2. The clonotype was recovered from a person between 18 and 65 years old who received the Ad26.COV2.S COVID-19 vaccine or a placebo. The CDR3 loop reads CASSQFPGLAGGMDETQYF. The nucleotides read TGTGCCAGCAGCCAGTTTCCGGGACTAGCGGGGGGGATGGATGAGACCCAGTACTTC.